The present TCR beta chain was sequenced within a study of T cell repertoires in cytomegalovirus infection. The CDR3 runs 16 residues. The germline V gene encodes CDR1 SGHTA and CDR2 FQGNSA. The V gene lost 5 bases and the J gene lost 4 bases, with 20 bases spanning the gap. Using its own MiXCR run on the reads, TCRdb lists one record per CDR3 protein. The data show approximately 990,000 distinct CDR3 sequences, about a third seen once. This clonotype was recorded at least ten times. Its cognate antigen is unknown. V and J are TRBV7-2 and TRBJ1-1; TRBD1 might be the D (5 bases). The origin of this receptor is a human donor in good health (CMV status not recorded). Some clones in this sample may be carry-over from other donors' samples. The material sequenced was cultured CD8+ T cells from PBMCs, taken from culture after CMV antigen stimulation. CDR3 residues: CASSRGGVGWGTEAFF. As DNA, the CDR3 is TGTGCCAGCAGCAGAGGAGGGGTCGGGTGGGGCACTGAAGCTTTCTTT.